These 15 T cell receptor beta chains were all obtained from the same sample, sequenced in a study of blood T cell repertoires in COVID-19. Clones were read by immunoSEQ multiplex PCR, and TCRdb kept only the in-frame ones, dropping some. The sample lists approximately 340,000 clones; around 80% were seen once. The sequenced sample consisted of peripheral blood. The receptors derive from a man aged 30 to 45 with active or convalescent COVID-19.

J is TRBJ1-2 and V is TRBV5-1; D is ambiguous. The CDR3 length is 12 residues. The germline V gene encodes CDR1 SGHRS and CDR2 YFSETQ. Between the trimmed V and J ends, which lost 7 bases and 1 base, there was a span of 8 bases. This CDR3 reads CASREGNYGYTF. Written as DNA, the CDR3 is TGCGCCAGCCGGGAGGGTAACTATGGCTACACCTTC.

This clone came up a few times. The V call is TRBV28, the J call TRBJ2-1, with 7 bases identical to TRBD1. Germline V gene sequence: CDR1 MDHEN, CDR2 SYDVKM. This CDR3 has 12 amino acids. The J segment lost 14 bases and the V segment lost 8 bases, leaving 12 bases of the junction unmatched. The CDR3 coding sequence is TGTGCCAGCCAACAACAAACAGGGGATAAGTTCTTC. Protein product: CASQQQTGDKFF.

V and J are TRBV30 and TRBJ2-2; 12 bases align to TRBD2. Trimming took 2 bases from V and 4 from J; bases not matched to a gene: 17. Per germline, CDR1 GTSNPN and CDR2 SVGIG (reference sequence). CDR3 size: 20 residues. As DNA, the CDR3 is TGTGCCTGGAGTCCTAGGAGGTCGGGCCTAGCGGGAGGGGGCACCGGGGAGCTGTTTTTT. This sequence encodes CAWSPRRSGLAGGGTGELFF.

This clone was found once. The chain has TRBV30 and TRBJ1-6; D is ambiguous. The V end was cut by 2 bases, the J end by 5 bases, with 13 bases between. The V gene's germline CDR1 is GTSNPN and CDR2 SVGIG (reference sequence). The CDR3 contains 15 residues. CDR3 loop: CAWSREWRNNSPLHF. The CDR3, as DNA: TGTGCCTGGAGTAGGGAATGGAGGAATAATTCACCCCTCCACTTT.

This clone appeared once. The chain employs TRBV6-5 and TRBJ2-4, with TRBD1 matching over 8 bases. Per the germline V gene, CDR1 is MNHEY and CDR2 is SVGAGI. The CDR3 is made up of 16 amino acids. V lost 2 bases and J lost 2; bases outside the gene matches: 5. The CDR3, as DNA: TGTGCCAGCAGTTACCGGCGGACAGGGCCCAAAAACATTCAGTACTTC. This codes for CASSYRRTGPKNIQYF.

V is TRBV4-3 and J is TRBJ2-1; D is possibly TRBD2 (5 bases). This CDR3 comprises 17 residues. V was trimmed by 0 bases and J by 0 bases, leaving 12 bases between them. CDR1 is LGHNA, CDR2 YSLEER, per germline. CDR3 DNA sequence: TGCGCCAGCAGCCAAGATAGCCCGGGGAGCTCCTACAATGAGCAGTTCTTC. Translation: CASSQDSPGSSYNEQFF.

This clone was seen more than once but under ten times. The chain is built from TRBV7-7 and TRBJ2-2; D may be TRBD2 (6 bases). The CDR3 totals 14 residues. The V and J ends lost 7 bases and 1 base respectively, with 10 bases between them. Germline CDR1 is SSHAT and CDR2 is FNYEAQ (reference sequence). The chain's CDR3 is CASKVSGNTGELFF. DNA of the CDR3: TGTGCCAGCAAGGTTAGCGGGAACACCGGGGAGCTGTTTTTT.

V is TRBV7-8 and J is TRBJ2-2, with D perhaps matching TRBD2 (6 bases). V lost 8 bases, J lost 4 bases, and 14 bases lay in between. The germline V gene has CDR1 SGHVS and CDR2 FQNEAQ. There are 14 residues in the CDR3. CDR3 nucleotide sequence: TGTGCCAGCGTACCAAGCGGGTTCACCGGGGAGCTGTTTTTT. This codes for CASVPSGFTGELFF.

This chain connects TRBV11-2 to TRBJ1-4; a possible D gene is TRBD1 (5 bases). The CDR3 runs 15 residues. The V gene's germline CDR1 is SGHAT and CDR2 FQNNGV. With 3 bases removed from V and 10 bases from J, the gap between germline ends came to 18 bases. Written as DNA, the CDR3 is TGTGCCAGCAGCTTGGTAACAGGCCCCGTTGGAAAACTGTTTTTT. This sequence encodes CASSLVTGPVGKLFF.

This clone was seen a single time. This chain links TRBV9 with TRBJ1-2, with a weak D call TRBD1 (5 bases). Looked up from germline, CDR1 is SGDLS and CDR2 is YYNGEE. This CDR3 contains 14 residues. Trimming removed 3 bases at V and 6 bases at J, with 15 bases between. This CDR3 is CASSGLKWGDGYTF. CDR3 DNA sequence: TGTGCCAGCAGCGGCCTAAAGTGGGGGGATGGCTACACCTTC.

The rearrangement uses TRBV4-3 and TRBJ1-3; D gene ambiguous. Per germline, CDR1 LGHNA and CDR2 YSLEER. The CDR3 sequence is 13 residues long. The V and J ends lost 1 base and 4 bases respectively, with 5 bases between them. The CDR3 DNA reads TGCGCCAGCAGCCAAGGCAGAGGAAACACCATATATTTT. Protein product: CASSQGRGNTIYF.

V and J are TRBV11-2 and TRBJ1-3; tentatively, D is TRBD1 (6 bases). The CDR3 contains 14 residues. The V end lost 1 base, the J end lost 2 bases, and 6 bases lay between the germline ends. Germline loops: CDR1 SGHAT, CDR2 FQNNGV. The CDR3 here is CASSLGTAGNTIYF. The CDR3 DNA reads as TGTGCCAGCAGCTTAGGGACAGCTGGAAACACCATATATTTT.

The genes are TRBV19 and TRBJ1-2, with 12 bases fitting TRBD1. Germline lookup yields CDR1 LNHDA and CDR2 SQIVND (reference sequence). J gave up 3 bases and V 3 bases, and 8 bases lay outside the gene matches. CDR3 length equals 17 residues. The DNA of the CDR3 is TGTGCCAGTAGTATCACCGGGACAGGGGGCGCGGACTATGGCTACACCTTC. Amino acid sequence: CASSITGTGGADYGYTF.

This clone was seen a few times. The CDR3 sequence is CASSQGTGAGYGYTF. In nucleotides, the CDR3 is TGTGCCAGCAGCCAAGGCACAGGGGCGGGGTATGGCTACACCTTC. The chain joins TRBV3-1 (or the pseudogene TRBV3-2) to TRBJ1-2; 7 nucleotides match TRBD1. J was trimmed by 5 bases and V by 1 base; bases with no gene match: 7. The CDR3 runs 15 residues. Germline V gene lookup returns CDR1 LGHDT and CDR2 YNNKEL (reference sequence).

The chain is built from TRBV28 and TRBJ1-4, with 7 nucleotides matching TRBD1. The J segment lost 3 bases and the V segment lost 6 bases, leaving 7 bases of the junction unmatched. The germline CDR1 and CDR2 sequences are MDHEN and SYDVKM. This CDR3 has 15 residues. In nucleotides, the CDR3 is TGTGCCAGCAGGTACAGGGGCAAGGCTAATGAAAAACTGTTTTTT. As protein: CASRYRGKANEKLFF.